The 16 T cell receptor beta chains reported below all come from one sample, sequenced in a study of blood T cell repertoires in COVID-19. Generated by immunoSEQ multiplex PCR, the TCRdb table keeps only in-frame clones and is missing some. The sample has about 110,000 clones; around 80% are singletons. Sequenced input: peripheral blood. The source is a woman in her 70s with acute or convalescent COVID-19.

The chain combines TRBV6-6 with TRBJ1-2; perhaps TRBD1 as D (6 bases). This CDR3 has 13 residues. The ends were cut back, 5 bases at V and 6 bases at J, with 13 bases in the middle. Germline V gene data show CDR1 as MNHNY and CDR2 as SVGAGI (reference sequence). The CDR3 region is CASSSSGGDGYTF. DNA of the CDR3: TGTGCCAGCAGTAGCTCGGGGGGCGATGGCTACACCTTC.

This rearrangement joins TRBV11-2 to TRBJ2-3; 7 nucleotides align to TRBD1. The CDR3 sequence is 14 residues long. The junction had 5 bases not matched to a gene; V was cut back by 5 bases and J by 3 bases. Germline V CDR1 and CDR2: SGHAT, FQNNGV. The CDR3 sequence is CASSQNRGTDTQYF. In DNA form, the CDR3 reads TGTGCCAGCAGCCAAAACAGGGGTACAGATACGCAGTATTTT.

This chain links TRBV6-5 with TRBJ1-1; 7 bases fit TRBD1. The CDR3 is 13 residues long. Germline CDR1 reads MNHEY; CDR2 reads SVGAGI. J was trimmed by 7 bases and V by 6 bases; bases with no gene match: 8. The CDR3 loop reads CASSRETGNEAFF. The CDR3 DNA reads TGTGCCAGCAGCCGAGAGACAGGGAATGAAGCTTTCTTT.

Regarding this clone: This same CDR3 is encoded by further DNA sequences in the sample. V usage is TRBV19 and J usage is TRBJ1-1; tentative D call: TRBD1 (6 bases). Germline-derived CDR1 and CDR2 are LNHDA and SQIVND (reference sequence). The CDR3 spans 12 residues. The V gene lost 2 bases and the J gene lost 6 bases, with 7 bases spanning the gap. The CDR3 here is CASSIKGAEAFF. Here the CDR3 DNA reads TGTGCCAGTAGTATAAAGGGGGCTGAAGCTTTCTTT.

Only one count was recorded for this clone. V gene TRBV29-1 combines with J gene TRBJ2-2; the D gene is possibly TRBD1 (6 bases). Trimming left V 5 bases short and J 0 bases short, with 13 bases between. This CDR3 comprises 15 residues. Germline loops: CDR1 SQVTM, CDR2 ANQGSEA. In DNA, the CDR3 is TGCAGCGTTATTACAGGGATTACGAACACCGGGGAGCTGTTTTTT. This codes for CSVITGITNTGELFF.

The gene calls are TRBV4-1 and TRBJ1-1; D is unresolved. This CDR3 is 20 amino acids long. Deletions cut 0 bases from V and 4 bases from J, with 27 bases between. Per the germline V gene, CDR1 is MGHRA and CDR2 is YSYEKL. CDR3 nucleotides: TGCGCCAGCAGCCAAGATGGGAGGAGGGCGGGCCCTGGTTGGAGCACTGAAGCTTTCTTT. Translating it yields CASSQDGRRAGPGWSTEAFF.

CDR3 DNA: TGTGCCATCAGTGATACAGTTTCCTACGAGCAGTACTTC. Translated, it gives CAISDTVSYEQYF. The chain is built from TRBV10-3 and TRBJ2-7; D gene ambiguous. V gave up 3 bases and J gave up 1 base, with 7 bases separating them. CDR1 and CDR2 (germline): ENHRY, SYGVKD. CDR3 length: 13 residues.

V usage is TRBV11-1 and J usage is TRBJ2-7; a weak D match, TRBD2 (6 bases). The V and J ends lost 3 bases and 0 bases respectively, with 9 bases between them. Per germline, CDR1 SGHAT and CDR2 FQDESV (reference sequence). CDR3 length equals 14 residues. The CDR3 loop reads CASSLGLSSYEQYF. The CDR3 DNA is TGTGCCAGCAGCTTGGGACTGAGCTCCTACGAGCAGTACTTC.

V usage is TRBV18 and J usage is TRBJ1-1, with 7 bases identical to TRBD1. V lost 1 base, J lost 4 bases, and 21 bases stayed unmatched. The germline V gene encodes CDR1 KGHSH and CDR2 LQKENI. The CDR3 loop spans 20 amino acids. CDR3 protein: CASSPLPRQGVFLGSTEAFF. CDR3 sequence (DNA): TGTGCCAGCTCACCACTCCCCCGACAGGGCGTCTTCTTGGGGAGCACTGAAGCTTTCTTT.

The chain uses TRBV12-2 and TRBJ1-1; the listed D gene, TRBD1, was not tested against the DNA. TRBV12-2 is flagged as a pseudogene. CDR3 size: 18 residues. CDR3 loop: CASRPRVGFRQMNTEAFF. For the CDR3, the DNA is TGTGCAAGTCGCCCTCGGGTAGGCTTCCGACAGATGAACACTGAAGCTTTCTTT.

The chain joins TRBV30 to TRBJ1-3; 10 bases match TRBD1. CDR1 is GTSNPN and CDR2 is SVGIG in the germline V gene (reference sequence). CDR3 length: 16 residues. V trimming: 1 base; J trimming: 1 base; junction bases outside the gene matches: 4. The CDR3 is CAWSEDRGKSGNTIYF. The CDR3 DNA sequence: TGTGCCTGGAGTGAGGACAGGGGGAAGTCTGGAAACACCATATATTTT.

The chain's CDR3 is CASSHWPGRAGGYTF. The DNA of the CDR3 is TGTGCCAGCAGCCACTGGCCGGGCAGGGCTGGTGGCTACACCTTC. The chain carries TRBV5-6 and TRBJ1-2; tentative D call: TRBD1 (5 bases). This CDR3 spans 15 amino acids. Trimming cost V 4 bases and J 7 bases, with 20 bases left between them. Germline V CDR1 and CDR2: SGHDT, YYEEEE.

This chain links TRBV7-8 with TRBJ1-5; no clear D. The CDR3 is 14 residues long. V lost 5 bases and J 0 bases, leaving 8 bases between the germline ends. Germline-derived CDR1 and CDR2 are SGHVS and FQNEAQ. The DNA for the CDR3 is TGTGCCAGCAGCGCCGACACTAGCAATCAGCCCCAGCATTTT. Translation gives CASSADTSNQPQHF. The full variable domain, completed using reference TRBV7-8 and TRBJ1-5, is GAGVSQSPRYKVAKRGQDVALRCDPISGHVSLFWYQQALGQGPEFLTYFQNEAQLDKSGLPSDRFFAERPEGSVSTLKIQRTQQEDSAVYLCASSADTSNQPQHFGDGTRLSIL.

V is TRBV5-1 and J is TRBJ2-1; 8 nucleotides agree with TRBD1. The CDR3 contains 15 residues. Germline trimming cut 4 bases from V and 5 bases from J; bases unmatched to any gene: 8. The germline CDR1 and CDR2 sequences are SGHRS and YFSETQ. CDR3 coding DNA: TGCGCCAGCAGCCCCCGACAGGGGAGCCACAATGAGCAGTTCTTC. This translates into CASSPRQGSHNEQFF.

The chain's CDR3 is CASSVAMRASDTEAFF. In nucleotides, the CDR3 is TGTGCCAGCAGCGTAGCTATGAGGGCGTCCGACACTGAAGCTTTCTTT. This sequence joins TRBV9 and TRBJ1-1, with D unresolved. This CDR3 is 16 amino acids long. From germline, CDR1 is SGDLS and CDR2 YYNGEE. The V end lost 0 bases, the J end lost 3 bases, and 15 bases lay between the germline ends.

The genes are TRBV10-3 and TRBJ2-1; 9 bases match TRBD1. Germline CDR1 ENHRY, CDR2 SYGVKD. CDR3 length equals 15 residues. Germline trimming cut 5 bases from V and 7 bases from J; bases unmatched to any gene: 9. The DNA for the CDR3 is TGTGCCATCAGTTCCGACAGGGGGGGCAGGAATGAGCAGTTCTTC. Amino acid sequence: CAISSDRGGRNEQFF.